What follows is one T cell receptor beta chain and its context. What it binds is unknown. PCR used 60 Vbeta primers and 13 Jbeta primers. As originally analysed: Roughly 12 million shared chains were among approximately 80 million unique TCR beta chains counted in a later analysis. The table came from immunoSEQ multiplex PCR; TCRdb's copy has only in-frame clones and leaves some out. Clonal size and the V and J genes are those of that table, whereas D and trimming came from the DNA. In total, the table holds 200,000 to 250,000 clones. CDR3 length: 13 amino acids. The V end was cut by 4 bases, the J end by 6 bases, with 10 bases between. Germline V gene lookup returns CDR1 LNHNV and CDR2 YYDKDF (reference sequence). Each donor's status was that of a healthy bone marrow donor. This specimen comes from a study of cytomegalovirus exposure and HLA in healthy donors. Findings and caveats of the study: In a later analysis, specific HLA alleles were associated with over 15,000 TCR beta sequences at a 0.05 false discovery rate.

The sequenced material came from PBMCs. The receptor was isolated from a woman under 40 in good health and CMV-seropositive. The chain combines TRBV15 with TRBJ1-5, with a weak D call TRBD1 (5 bases). The CDR3 sequence is CATSTEGVQPQHF. CDR3 nucleotides: TGTGCCACCAGCACCGAAGGGGTTCAGCCCCAGCATTTT.